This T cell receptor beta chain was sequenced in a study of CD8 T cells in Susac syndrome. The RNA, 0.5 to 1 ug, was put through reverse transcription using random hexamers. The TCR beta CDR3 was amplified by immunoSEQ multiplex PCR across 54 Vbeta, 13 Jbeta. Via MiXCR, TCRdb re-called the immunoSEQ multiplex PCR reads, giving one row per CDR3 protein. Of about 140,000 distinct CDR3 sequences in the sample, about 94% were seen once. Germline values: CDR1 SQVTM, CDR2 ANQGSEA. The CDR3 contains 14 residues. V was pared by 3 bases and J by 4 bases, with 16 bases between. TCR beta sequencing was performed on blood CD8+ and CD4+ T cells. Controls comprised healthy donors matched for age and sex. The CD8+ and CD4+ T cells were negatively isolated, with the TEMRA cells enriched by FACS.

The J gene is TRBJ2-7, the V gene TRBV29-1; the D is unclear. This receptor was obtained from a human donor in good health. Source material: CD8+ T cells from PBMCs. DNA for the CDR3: TGCAGCGTTGACGCAGTGGAGATGGGGTACGAGCAGTACTTC. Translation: CSVDAVEMGYEQYF.